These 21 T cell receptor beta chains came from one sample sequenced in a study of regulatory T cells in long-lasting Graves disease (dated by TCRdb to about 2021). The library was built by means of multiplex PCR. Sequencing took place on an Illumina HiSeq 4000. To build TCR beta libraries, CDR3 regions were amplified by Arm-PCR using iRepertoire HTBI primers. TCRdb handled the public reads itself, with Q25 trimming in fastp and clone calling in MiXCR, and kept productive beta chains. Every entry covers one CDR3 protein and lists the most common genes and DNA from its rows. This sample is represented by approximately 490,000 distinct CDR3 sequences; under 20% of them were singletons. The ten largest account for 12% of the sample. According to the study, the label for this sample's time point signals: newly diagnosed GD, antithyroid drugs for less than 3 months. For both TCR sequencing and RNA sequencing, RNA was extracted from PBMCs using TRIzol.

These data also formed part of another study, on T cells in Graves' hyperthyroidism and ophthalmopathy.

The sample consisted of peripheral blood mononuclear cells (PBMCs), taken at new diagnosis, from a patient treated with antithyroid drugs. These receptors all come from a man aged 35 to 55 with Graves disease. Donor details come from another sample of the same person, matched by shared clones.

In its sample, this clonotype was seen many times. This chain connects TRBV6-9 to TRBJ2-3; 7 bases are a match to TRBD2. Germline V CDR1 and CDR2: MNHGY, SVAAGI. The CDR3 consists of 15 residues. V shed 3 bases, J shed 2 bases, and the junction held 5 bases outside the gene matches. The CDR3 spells CASSYGAGVTDTQYF. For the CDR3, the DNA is TGTGCCAGCAGTTACGGGGCGGGAGTCACAGATACGCAGTATTTT.

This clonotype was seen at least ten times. Here the CDR3 DNA reads TGTGCCAGCAGGTCCGGGAGCGGGAGTTACGAGCAGTACTTC. Residues: CASRSGSGSYEQYF. The chain employs TRBV28 and TRBJ2-7, with 8 bases aligning to TRBD2. The CDR3 contains 14 residues. Per the germline V gene, CDR1 is MDHEN and CDR2 is SYDVKM. V lost 6 bases to trimming and J lost 4 bases; unmatched junction nucleotides: 8.

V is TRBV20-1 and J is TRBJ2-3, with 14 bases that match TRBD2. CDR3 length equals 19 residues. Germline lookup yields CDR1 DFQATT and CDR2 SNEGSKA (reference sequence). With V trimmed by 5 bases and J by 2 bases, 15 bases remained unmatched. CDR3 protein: CSALGETSGGAILTDTQYF. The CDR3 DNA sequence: TGCAGTGCTTTAGGGGAGACTAGCGGGGGGGCAATTCTCACAGATACGCAGTATTTT.

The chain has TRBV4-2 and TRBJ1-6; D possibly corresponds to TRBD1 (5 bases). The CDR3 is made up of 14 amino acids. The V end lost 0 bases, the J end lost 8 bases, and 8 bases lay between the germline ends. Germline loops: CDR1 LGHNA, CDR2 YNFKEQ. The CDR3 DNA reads TGTGCCAGCAGCCAAGACAGGGACGATTCACCCCTCCACTTT. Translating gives CASSQDRDDSPLHF.

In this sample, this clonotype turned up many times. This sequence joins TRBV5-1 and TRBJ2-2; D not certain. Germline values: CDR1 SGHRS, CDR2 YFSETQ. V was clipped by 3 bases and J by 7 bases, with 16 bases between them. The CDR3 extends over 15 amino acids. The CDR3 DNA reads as TGCGCCAGCAGCTCCCACGGGCCGCCCCGCGGGGAGCTGTTTTTT. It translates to CASSSHGPPRGELFF.

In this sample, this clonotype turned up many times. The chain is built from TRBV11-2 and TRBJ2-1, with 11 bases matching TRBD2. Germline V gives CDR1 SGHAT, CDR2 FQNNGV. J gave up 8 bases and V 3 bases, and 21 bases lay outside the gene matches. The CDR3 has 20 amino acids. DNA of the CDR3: TGTGCCAGCAGCTTGCCCGGACTGATTAATCTAGCGGGAGGTAGGGATGAGCAGTTCTTC. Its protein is CASSLPGLINLAGGRDEQFF.

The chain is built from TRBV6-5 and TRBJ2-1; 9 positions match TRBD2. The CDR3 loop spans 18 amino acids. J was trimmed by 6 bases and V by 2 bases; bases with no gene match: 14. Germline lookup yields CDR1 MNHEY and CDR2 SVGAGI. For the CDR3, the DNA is TGTGCCAGCAGTTACGCGGGGTCGGCGGGAGGGCCCACCAATGAGCAGTTCTTC. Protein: CASSYAGSAGGPTNEQFF.

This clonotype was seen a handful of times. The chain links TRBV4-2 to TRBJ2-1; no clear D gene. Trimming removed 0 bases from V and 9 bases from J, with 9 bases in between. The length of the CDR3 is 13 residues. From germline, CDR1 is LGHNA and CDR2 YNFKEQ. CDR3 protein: CASSQDIRSEQFF. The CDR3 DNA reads TGTGCCAGCAGCCAAGACATCCGGAGTGAGCAGTTCTTC.

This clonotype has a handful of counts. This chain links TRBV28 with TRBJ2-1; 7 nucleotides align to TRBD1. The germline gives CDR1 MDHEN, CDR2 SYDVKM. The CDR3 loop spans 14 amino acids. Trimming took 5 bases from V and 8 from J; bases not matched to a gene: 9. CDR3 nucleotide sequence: TGTGCCAGCAGTCCCTGGACAGGTGGGGATGAGCAGTTCTTC. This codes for CASSPWTGGDEQFF.

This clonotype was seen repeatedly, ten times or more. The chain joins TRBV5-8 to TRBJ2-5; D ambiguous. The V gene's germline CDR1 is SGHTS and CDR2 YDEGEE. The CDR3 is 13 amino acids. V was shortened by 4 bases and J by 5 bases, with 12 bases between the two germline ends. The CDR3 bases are TGTGCCAGCAGCCCACAGTTTGCGGAGACCCAGTACTTC. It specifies CASSPQFAETQYF.

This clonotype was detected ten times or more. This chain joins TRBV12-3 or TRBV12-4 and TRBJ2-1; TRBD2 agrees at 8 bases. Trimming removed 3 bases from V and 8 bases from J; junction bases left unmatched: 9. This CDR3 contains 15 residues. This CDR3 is CASSFPAGAGDEQFF. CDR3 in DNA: TGTGCCAGCAGTTTTCCAGCGGGAGCAGGGGATGAGCAGTTCTTC.

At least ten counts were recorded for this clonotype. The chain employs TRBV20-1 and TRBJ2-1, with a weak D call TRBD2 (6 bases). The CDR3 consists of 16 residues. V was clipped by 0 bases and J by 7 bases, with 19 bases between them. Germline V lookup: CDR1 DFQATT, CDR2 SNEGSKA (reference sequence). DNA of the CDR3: TGCAGTGCTAGAGACATTCAGCGGGCCACGGGTAATGAGCAGTTCTTC. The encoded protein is CSARDIQRATGNEQFF.

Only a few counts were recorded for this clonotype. This chain's CDR3 is CASRRTDTVLYEQYF. CDR3 DNA sequence: TGTGCCAGCAGGAGAACAGACACGGTCTTATACGAGCAGTACTTC. The chain uses TRBV2 and TRBJ2-7; D is unresolved. Looked up from germline, CDR1 is SNHLY and CDR2 is FYNNEI. Deletions cut 6 bases from V and 4 bases from J, with 19 bases between. CDR3 length: 15 amino acids. Filled out from reference TRBV2 and TRBJ2-7, the complete variable domain reads EPEVTQTPSHQVTQMGQEVILRCVPISNHLYFYWYRQILGQKVEFLVSFYNNEISEKSEIFDDQFSVERPDGSNFTLKIRSTKLEDSAMYFCASRRTDTVLYEQYFGPGTRLTVT.

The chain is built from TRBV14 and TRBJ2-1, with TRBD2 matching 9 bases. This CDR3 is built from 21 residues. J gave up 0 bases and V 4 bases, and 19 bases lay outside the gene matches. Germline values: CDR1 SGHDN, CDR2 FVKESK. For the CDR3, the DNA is TGTGCCAGCAGCCCCCGACCCGCGACTAGCGGCATACGAAGCTCCTACAATGAGCAGTTCTTC. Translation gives CASSPRPATSGIRSSYNEQFF.

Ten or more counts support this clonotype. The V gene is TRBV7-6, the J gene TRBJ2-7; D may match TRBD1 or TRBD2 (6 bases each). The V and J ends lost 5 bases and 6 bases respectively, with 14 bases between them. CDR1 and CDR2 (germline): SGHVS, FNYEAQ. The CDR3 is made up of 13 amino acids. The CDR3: CASSVLQGGEQYF. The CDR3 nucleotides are TGTGCCAGCAGCGTCCTACAGGGAGGCGAGCAGTACTTC.

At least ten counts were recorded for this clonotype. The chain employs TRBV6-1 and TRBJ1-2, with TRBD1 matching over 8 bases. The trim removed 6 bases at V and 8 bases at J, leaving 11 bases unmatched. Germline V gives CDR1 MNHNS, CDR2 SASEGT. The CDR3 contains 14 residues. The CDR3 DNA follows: TGTGCCAGCAGATTGACAGGGGACCCTTTAGGCTACACCTTC. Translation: CASRLTGDPLGYTF.

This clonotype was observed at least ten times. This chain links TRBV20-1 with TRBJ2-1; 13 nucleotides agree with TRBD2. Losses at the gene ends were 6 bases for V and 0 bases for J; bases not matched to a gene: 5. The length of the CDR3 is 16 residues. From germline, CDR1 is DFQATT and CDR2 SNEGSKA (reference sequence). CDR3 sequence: CSAPTSGRTSYNEQFF. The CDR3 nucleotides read TGCAGTGCCCCGACTAGCGGGAGGACCTCCTACAATGAGCAGTTCTTC.

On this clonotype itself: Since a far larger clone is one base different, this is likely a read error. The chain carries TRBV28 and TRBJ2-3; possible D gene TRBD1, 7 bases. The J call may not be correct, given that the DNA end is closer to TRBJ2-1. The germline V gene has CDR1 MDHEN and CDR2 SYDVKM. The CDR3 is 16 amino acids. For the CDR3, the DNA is TGTGCCAGCAGTTTAGGGTCGGCAGGGGGGCGTTACGAGCAGTTCTTC. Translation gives CASSLGSAGGRYEQFF.

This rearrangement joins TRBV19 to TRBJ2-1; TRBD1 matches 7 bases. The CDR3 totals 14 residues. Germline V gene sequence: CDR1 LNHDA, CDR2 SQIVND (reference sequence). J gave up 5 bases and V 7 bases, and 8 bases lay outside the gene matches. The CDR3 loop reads CASNQPGQNNEQFF. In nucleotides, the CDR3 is TGTGCCAGTAATCAACCGGGACAGAACAATGAGCAGTTCTTC.

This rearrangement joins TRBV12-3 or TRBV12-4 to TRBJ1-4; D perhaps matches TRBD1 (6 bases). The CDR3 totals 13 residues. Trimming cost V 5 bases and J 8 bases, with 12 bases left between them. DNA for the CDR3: TGTGCCAGCAGTCTCAGGACAGCAGAAAAACTGTTTTTT. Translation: CASSLRTAEKLFF.

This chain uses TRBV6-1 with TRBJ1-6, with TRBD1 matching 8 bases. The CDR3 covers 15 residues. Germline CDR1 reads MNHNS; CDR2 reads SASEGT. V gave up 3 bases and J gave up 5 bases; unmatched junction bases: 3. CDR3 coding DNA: TGTGCCAGCAGTGACGGGACAGGCAATAATTCACCCCTCCACTTT. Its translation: CASSDGTGNNSPLHF.